These 8 T cell receptor beta chains were sequenced from one sample in a study of blood T cell repertoires in COVID-19. TCRdb's table, derived via immunoSEQ multiplex PCR, lists solely in-frame clones and lacks some. The data show approximately 210,000 clones, 85% to 90% seen once. The sample was peripheral blood. Every receptor here comes from a man aged 45-60 years with COVID-19, enrolled during active disease.

CDR3 sequence (DNA): TGTGCCATCAGTGAGTCGATAGCCGGGTTTGAGCAGTTCTTC. Its translation is CAISESIAGFEQFF. The chain joins TRBV10-3 to TRBJ2-1, with no clear D. This CDR3 has 14 residues. Germline CDR1 and CDR2: ENHRY and SYGVKD. Trimming took 0 bases from V and 9 from J, leaving 12 bases between them.

This clone was seen once. The chain is built from TRBV5-1 and TRBJ2-7, with D tentatively TRBD1 (6 bases). CDR3 length: 15 amino acids. Trimming shortened V by 2 bases and J by 2 bases, and 14 bases separated the two germline ends. CDR1 SGHRS and CDR2 YFSETQ come from the germline V gene. Here the CDR3 reads CASSFTGQRAYEQYF. The DNA for the CDR3 is TGCGCCAGCAGCTTTACTGGACAGCGCGCCTACGAGCAGTACTTC.

This chain connects TRBV19 to TRBJ1-1, with TRBD1 identical over 7 bases. The J segment lost 3 bases and the V segment lost 5 bases, leaving 6 bases of the junction unmatched. CDR3 length equals 14 residues. Germline V gene lookup returns CDR1 LNHDA and CDR2 SQIVND (reference sequence). CDR3 in DNA: TGTGCCAGTAGTGACCGACAGGGATACACTGAAGCTTTCTTT. Translating it yields CASSDRQGYTEAFF.

The chain employs TRBV12-3 or TRBV12-4 and TRBJ2-7; 7 bases map to TRBD2. The CDR3 contains 13 residues. The ends lost 7 bases at V and 0 bases at J; junction bases unmatched: 3. For the CDR3, the DNA is TGTGCCAGCAAAAGCGGGGACTCCTACGAGCAGTACTTC. This sequence encodes CASKSGDSYEQYF.

The CDR3 nucleotides read TGTGCCAGCAGCCATCGGGGGATGAACTATGGCTACACCTTC. As protein: CASSHRGMNYGYTF. The chain links TRBV3-1 (or the pseudogene TRBV3-2) to TRBJ1-2; TRBD1 is a possible D gene (5 bases). The CDR3 consists of 14 residues. V was trimmed by 3 bases and J by 2 bases, leaving 10 bases between them. Germline values: CDR1 LGHDT, CDR2 YNNKEL (reference sequence).

V usage is TRBV19 and J usage is TRBJ2-1, with 13 bases lining up with TRBD2. The CDR3 has 21 amino acids. V was clipped by 6 bases and J by 1 base; unmatched bases: 18. CDR1 is LNHDA and CDR2 is SQIVND in the germline V gene (reference sequence). This chain's CDR3 is CASSTPTPLAGGPRSYNEQFF. The DNA of the CDR3 is TGTGCCAGTAGCACACCAACCCCACTAGCGGGAGGGCCTCGTTCCTACAATGAGCAGTTCTTC.

This chain connects TRBV10-1 to TRBJ2-7; perhaps TRBD2 as D (5 bases). With 4 bases removed from V and 6 bases from J, the gap between germline ends came to 13 bases. The CDR3 consists of 13 residues. Germline V CDR1 and CDR2: WNHNN, SYGVQD (reference sequence). The CDR3 DNA follows: TGCGCCAGCAGTGGCGGGCGCTATGGCGAGCAGTACTTC. This encodes CASSGGRYGEQYF.

The genes are TRBV7-9 and TRBJ1-2; 7 bases fit TRBD1. In germline, CDR1 is SEHNR, CDR2 FQNEAQ (reference sequence). The CDR3 runs 15 residues. V trimming: 5 bases; J trimming: 6 bases; junction bases outside the gene matches: 12. CDR3 amino acids: CASSAHGQVPHGYTF. The DNA of the CDR3 is TGTGCCAGCAGCGCCCATGGACAGGTCCCACATGGCTACACCTTC.